Listed below are T cell receptor beta chains from one sample, sequenced in a study of persistence of HIV-infected CD4 T cells. Antigens for these TCRs are unknown. Libraries were prepared by immunoSEQ multiplex PCR; TCRdb keeps only in-frame clonotypes and omits some of them. The sample records under 40,000 clones, 70% being singletons. The material sequenced was CD4+ T cells sorted from PBMCs after approximately 20-hour stimulation, taken from a patient who received antiretroviral therapy. The receptors here all came from an adult man with HIV who was CMV-seropositive. Each CDR3 is given with its conserved first and last residue. A D gene is named only where the DNA matches it firmly. Clone size is given for some rows only: seen once, a few or many times, or a class if the clone is expanded.

len: 16; abundance: NA; j_gene: TRBJ1-1; v_gene: TRBV5-1; d_gene: NA; CDR3aa: CASSLGQGNMNTEAFF; CDR3nt: TGCGCCAGCAGCTTGGGGCAGGGGAATATGAACACTGAAGCTTTCTTT
len: 14; abundance: medium-sized; j_gene: TRBJ1-1; v_gene: TRBV4-1; d_gene: TRBD1; CDR3aa: CASSPGGGITEAFF; CDR3nt: TGCGCCAGCAGCCCAGGGGGGGGGATCACTGAAGCTTTCTTT
len: 12; abundance: NA; j_gene: TRBJ1-4; v_gene: TRBV7-2; d_gene: NA; CDR3aa: CASSLDREKLFF; CDR3nt: TGTGCCAGCAGCTTAGACCGGGAAAAACTGTTTTTT
len: 14; abundance: NA; j_gene: TRBJ2-1; v_gene: TRBV19; d_gene: TRBD1; CDR3aa: CASRFGQGIGEQFF; CDR3nt: TGTGCCAGCCGTTTCGGACAGGGGATAGGGGAGCAGTTCTTC
len: 14; abundance: once; j_gene: TRBJ2-7; v_gene: TRBV18; d_gene: NA; CDR3aa: CASSPNRDTYEQYF; CDR3nt: TGTGCCAGCTCGCCTAACCGGGACACCTACGAGCAGTACTTC
len: 20; abundance: NA; j_gene: TRBJ2-7; v_gene: TRBV14; d_gene: TRBD2; CDR3aa: CASSQQRGKRSGTNAYEQYF; CDR3nt: TGTGCCAGCAGCCAACAGCGGGGGAAAAGGAGTGGGACGAACGCCTACGAGCAGTACTTC
len: 11; abundance: NA; j_gene: TRBJ2-3; v_gene: TRBV19; d_gene: NA; CDR3aa: CASTRGDTQYF; CDR3nt: TGTGCCAGCACCCGAGGGGATACGCAGTATTTT
len: 14; abundance: once; j_gene: TRBJ1-5; v_gene: TRBV2; d_gene: TRBD1; CDR3aa: CASSERQGYQPQHF; CDR3nt: TGTGCCAGCAGTGAGAGACAGGGGTATCAGCCCCAGCATTTT
len: 14; abundance: NA; j_gene: TRBJ1-1; v_gene: TRBV7-9; d_gene: NA; CDR3aa: CASSLAHLNTEAFF; CDR3nt: TGTGCCAGCAGCTTGGCACATTTGAACACTGAAGCTTTCTTT
len: 15; abundance: once; j_gene: TRBJ2-1; v_gene: TRBV2; d_gene: TRBD2; CDR3aa: CASSLRAGGPNEQFF; CDR3nt: TGTGCCAGCAGTCTCCGCGCGGGGGGGCCAAATGAGCAGTTCTTC
len: 18; abundance: few; j_gene: TRBJ2-1; v_gene: TRBV5-4; d_gene: TRBD2; CDR3aa: CASSTGLAGLSSYNEQFF; CDR3nt: TGTGCCAGCAGCACGGGACTAGCGGGGCTCAGCTCCTACAATGAGCAGTTCTTC
len: 12; abundance: once; j_gene: TRBJ1-2; v_gene: TRBV6-5; d_gene: NA; CDR3aa: CASRDSLYGYTF; CDR3nt: TGTGCCAGCAGGGACAGTTTATATGGCTACACCTTC
len: 14; abundance: NA; j_gene: TRBJ1-1; v_gene: TRBV6-5; d_gene: NA; CDR3aa: CASSYSTSNTEAFF; CDR3nt: TGTGCCAGCAGTTACTCGACCTCGAACACTGAAGCTTTCTTT
len: 13; abundance: few; j_gene: TRBJ1-2; v_gene: TRBV2; d_gene: NA; CDR3aa: CASSDEGNYGYTF; CDR3nt: TGTGCCAGCAGTGACGAGGGGAACTATGGCTACACCTTC
len: 14; abundance: NA; j_gene: TRBJ2-7; v_gene: TRBV9; d_gene: TRBD1; CDR3aa: CASSRDRGMREQYF; CDR3nt: TGTGCCAGCAGCCGCGACAGGGGAATGAGGGAGCAGTACTTC
len: 15; abundance: few; j_gene: TRBJ1-2; v_gene: TRBV2; d_gene: NA; CDR3aa: CASSPLGTENYGYTF; CDR3nt: TGTGCCAGCAGTCCTTTAGGGACGGAAAACTATGGCTACACCTTC
len: 14; abundance: NA; j_gene: TRBJ2-7; v_gene: TRBV28; d_gene: TRBD2; CDR3aa: CASRAGTRANEQYF; CDR3nt: TGTGCCAGCAGGGCTGGGACTAGGGCAAACGAGCAGTACTTC
len: 16; abundance: few; j_gene: TRBJ2-7; v_gene: TRBV6-5; d_gene: NA; CDR3aa: CASSYLEPGLTYEQYF; CDR3nt: TGTGCCAGCAGTTACCTAGAACCGGGACTCACCTACGAGCAGTACTTC
len: 14; abundance: NA; j_gene: TRBJ2-5; v_gene: TRBV18; d_gene: NA; CDR3aa: CASSPDRGGETQYF; CDR3nt: TGTGCCAGCTCACCCGACAGGGGAGGGGAGACCCAGTACTTC
len: 13; abundance: NA; j_gene: TRBJ2-1; v_gene: TRBV5-1; d_gene: NA; CDR3aa: CASSSDSYNEQFF; CDR3nt: TGCGCCAGCAGCTCGGACTCCTACAATGAGCAGTTCTTC
len: 15; abundance: NA; j_gene: TRBJ2-3; v_gene: TRBV5-4; d_gene: TRBD2; CDR3aa: CASSPGGAVSDTQYF; CDR3nt: TGTGCCAGCAGCCCGGGGGGGGCCGTCTCAGATACGCAGTATTTT
len: 16; abundance: NA; j_gene: TRBJ1-2; v_gene: TRBV10-3; d_gene: TRBD1; CDR3aa: CAISEWGRRTGDFYTF; CDR3nt: TGTGCCATCAGTGAGTGGGGTCGACGGACAGGGGATTTCTACACCTTC
len: 13; abundance: few; j_gene: TRBJ1-1; v_gene: TRBV5-1; d_gene: NA; CDR3aa: CASSWEELSEAFF; CDR3nt: TGCGCCAGCAGCTGGGAAGAGTTGTCTGAAGCTTTCTTT
len: 12; abundance: few; j_gene: TRBJ2-7; v_gene: TRBV14; d_gene: TRBD1; CDR3aa: CASSPLGGRGYF; CDR3nt: TGTGCCAGCAGCCCACTAGGGGGCAGGGGGTACTTC
len: 16; abundance: NA; j_gene: TRBJ1-1; v_gene: TRBV25-1; d_gene: TRBD1; CDR3aa: CASSEHGTGDGTEAFF; CDR3nt: TGTGCCAGCAGTGAGCACGGGACAGGGGACGGCACTGAAGCTTTCTTT
len: 15; abundance: once; j_gene: TRBJ1-5; v_gene: TRBV19; d_gene: NA; CDR3aa: CASSMAVEGSKPQHF; CDR3nt: TGTGCCAGTAGTATGGCGGTGGAAGGGAGCAAGCCCCAGCATTTT
len: 15; abundance: once; j_gene: TRBJ2-1; v_gene: TRBV2; d_gene: TRBD2; CDR3aa: CASRTGLAGANEQFF; CDR3nt: TGTGCCAGCAGGACGGGACTAGCGGGGGCCAATGAGCAGTTCTTC
len: 15; abundance: NA; j_gene: TRBJ1-4; v_gene: TRBV27; d_gene: NA; CDR3aa: CASKNSGGVSEKLFF; CDR3nt: TGTGCCAGCAAGAACTCCGGAGGGGTAAGCGAAAAACTGTTTTTT
len: 12; abundance: NA; j_gene: TRBJ2-1; v_gene: TRBV28; d_gene: NA; CDR3aa: CASSYRDYQQFF; CDR3nt: TGTGCCAGCAGCTACAGGGACTACCAGCAGTTCTTC
len: 13; abundance: NA; j_gene: TRBJ2-2; v_gene: TRBV24-1; d_gene: NA; CDR3aa: CATSNFLTGELFF; CDR3nt: TGTGCCACCTCCAATTTTTTGACCGGGGAGCTGTTTTTT
len: 15; abundance: NA; j_gene: TRBJ1-6; v_gene: TRBV6-5; d_gene: TRBD1; CDR3aa: CASSYSRQGESPLHF; CDR3nt: TGTGCCAGCAGTTACTCGAGACAGGGGGAATCACCCCTCCACTTT
len: 16; abundance: NA; j_gene: TRBJ2-1; v_gene: TRBV11-1; d_gene: NA; CDR3aa: CASSLYQRRAPNEQFF; CDR3nt: TGTGCCAGCAGCTTATACCAGCGGAGGGCCCCCAATGAGCAGTTCTTC
len: 14; abundance: NA; j_gene: TRBJ2-3; v_gene: TRBV5-1; d_gene: NA; CDR3aa: CASSLGGVEDTQYF; CDR3nt: TGCGCCAGCAGCTTAGGCGGGGTGGAGGATACGCAGTATTTT
len: 16; abundance: NA; j_gene: TRBJ1-4; v_gene: TRBV5-1; d_gene: NA; CDR3aa: CASSLGLNRANEKLFF; CDR3nt: TGCGCCAGCAGCTTGGGACTTAATAGGGCTAATGAAAAACTGTTTTTT
len: 16; abundance: NA; j_gene: TRBJ2-4; v_gene: TRBV18; d_gene: NA; CDR3aa: CASSPPRAAEENIQYF; CDR3nt: TGTGCCAGCTCACCACCGAGGGCGGCCGAGGAAAACATTCAGTACTTC
len: 16; abundance: NA; j_gene: TRBJ1-5; v_gene: TRBV19; d_gene: NA; CDR3aa: CASSIGRGWANQPQHF; CDR3nt: TGTGCCAGTAGTATAGGAAGAGGGTGGGCCAATCAGCCCCAGCATTTT
len: 11; abundance: NA; j_gene: TRBJ2-1; v_gene: TRBV20-1; d_gene: NA; CDR3aa: CSARAYNEQFF; CDR3nt: TGCAGTGCTAGGGCCTACAATGAGCAGTTCTTC
len: 14; abundance: few; j_gene: TRBJ1-5; v_gene: TRBV19; d_gene: NA; CDR3aa: CASSIRTANQPQHF; CDR3nt: TGTGCCAGTAGTATAAGGACAGCTAATCAGCCCCAGCATTTT
len: 13; abundance: NA; j_gene: TRBJ1-2; v_gene: TRBV27; d_gene: NA; CDR3aa: CASSLDGWRGYTF; CDR3nt: TGTGCCAGCAGTTTAGACGGTTGGCGCGGCTACACCTTC
len: 18; abundance: NA; j_gene: TRBJ2-2; v_gene: TRBV11-2; d_gene: TRBD1; CDR3aa: CASSSNLGQGRDTGELFF; CDR3nt: TGTGCCAGCAGCTCAAACCTGGGACAGGGGAGGGACACCGGGGAGCTGTTTTTT
len: 11; abundance: NA; j_gene: TRBJ2-7; v_gene: TRBV24-1; d_gene: NA; CDR3aa: CATGRLGEQYF; CDR3nt: TGTGCCACCGGCAGGCTAGGCGAGCAGTACTTC
len: 15; abundance: NA; j_gene: TRBJ1-5; v_gene: TRBV5-5; d_gene: NA; CDR3aa: CASSLGGGSNQPQHF; CDR3nt: TGTGCCAGCAGCTTAGGAGGGGGGAGCAATCAGCCCCAGCATTTT
len: 17; abundance: NA; j_gene: TRBJ2-1; v_gene: TRBV4-2; d_gene: TRBD1; CDR3aa: CASSQGEGTGGRNEQFF; CDR3nt: TGTGCCAGCAGCCAAGGGGAAGGGACAGGGGGCCGAAATGAGCAGTTCTTC
len: 14; abundance: NA; j_gene: TRBJ1-2; v_gene: TRBV19; d_gene: NA; CDR3aa: CASSLRDLNYGYTF; CDR3nt: TGTGCCAGTAGTCTAAGGGATCTTAACTATGGCTACACCTTC
len: 16; abundance: NA; j_gene: TRBJ1-2; v_gene: TRBV12-5; d_gene: NA; CDR3aa: CASGGGQILPNYGYTF; CDR3nt: TGTGCTAGTGGTGGCGGACAAATACTACCTAACTATGGCTACACCTTC
len: 14; abundance: few; j_gene: TRBJ2-1; v_gene: TRBV3-1/TRBV3-2; d_gene: NA; CDR3aa: CASSSGNSYNEQFF; CDR3nt: TGTGCCAGCAGCTCCGGGAACTCCTACAATGAGCAGTTCTTC
len: 13; abundance: NA; j_gene: TRBJ2-3; v_gene: TRBV3-1/TRBV3-2; d_gene: NA; CDR3aa: CASSQSMADTQYF; CDR3nt: TGTGCCAGCAGCCAAAGTATGGCAGATACGCAGTATTTT
len: 15; abundance: NA; j_gene: TRBJ2-3; v_gene: TRBV19; d_gene: NA; CDR3aa: CASSIQGSRTDTQYF; CDR3nt: TGTGCCAGTAGTATTCAGGGATCGAGAACAGATACGCAGTATTTT
len: 13; abundance: NA; j_gene: TRBJ1-2; v_gene: TRBV19; d_gene: NA; CDR3aa: CASRRDGNYGYTF; CDR3nt: TGTGCCAGTAGGAGGGACGGTAACTATGGCTACACCTTC
len: 15; abundance: NA; j_gene: TRBJ2-6; v_gene: TRBV5-1; d_gene: NA; CDR3aa: CASSLATRGANVLTF; CDR3nt: TGCGCCAGCAGCTTGGCAACAAGGGGGGCCAACGTCCTGACTTTC
len: 16; abundance: NA; j_gene: TRBJ1-2; v_gene: TRBV2; d_gene: NA; CDR3aa: CASSDGGTLANYGYTF; CDR3nt: TGTGCCAGCAGTGACGGGGGTACACTCGCTAACTATGGCTACACCTTC
len: 17; abundance: NA; j_gene: TRBJ1-6; v_gene: TRBV2; d_gene: NA; CDR3aa: CASSREGRARRSSPLHF; CDR3nt: TGTGCCAGCAGCCGGGAGGGTAGGGCCCGAAGGAGTTCACCCCTCCACTTT
len: 12; abundance: NA; j_gene: TRBJ2-1; v_gene: TRBV12-3/TRBV12-4; d_gene: NA; CDR3aa: CASSLTEGEQFF; CDR3nt: TGTGCCAGCAGTTTGACCGAGGGCGAGCAGTTCTTC
len: 14; abundance: NA; j_gene: TRBJ2-1; v_gene: TRBV10-3; d_gene: TRBD1; CDR3aa: CAISGQGYSNEQFF; CDR3nt: TGTGCCATCAGCGGACAGGGGTATTCCAATGAGCAGTTCTTC
len: 15; abundance: NA; j_gene: TRBJ2-1; v_gene: TRBV5-1; d_gene: NA; CDR3aa: CASSLGVGRFNEQFF; CDR3nt: TGCGCCAGCAGCTTGGGGGTTGGAAGATTCAATGAGCAGTTCTTC